The 20 T cell receptor beta chains in this list originate from one sample, sequenced in a study of PD-L1 blockade in urothelial cancer. Generated by immunoSEQ multiplex PCR, the TCRdb table keeps only in-frame clones and is missing some. This sample has about 49,000 clones; about 90% occur once, and the top ten carry approximately 7.7%. Sequenced here: PBMCs, sampled around atezolizumab (anti-PD-L1) treatment. The receptors derive from a man in his fifties or sixties with urothelial cancer.

The chain is built from TRBV30 and TRBJ2-2; D possibly corresponds to TRBD2 (6 bases). The CDR3 totals 15 residues. V was pared by 3 bases and J by 7 bases, with 18 bases between. CDR1 and CDR2 from the germline V gene are GTSNPN and SVGIG (reference sequence). CDR3 sequence (DNA): TGTGCCTGGAGGGGAGGATCAATCGGGAACGGGGAGCTGTTTTTT. Its translation is CAWRGGSIGNGELFF.

The table lists this clone with a count of one. This chain links TRBV4-3 with TRBJ2-5, with D tentatively TRBD1 (5 bases). V was clipped by 0 bases and J by 5 bases, with 10 bases between them. Per the germline V gene, CDR1 is LGHNA and CDR2 is YSLEER. The CDR3 consists of 14 residues. The CDR3 nucleotides read TGCGCCAGCAGCCAAGATTGGGGCGGCGAGACCCAGTACTTC. Translation gives CASSQDWGGETQYF.

This sequence joins TRBV30 and TRBJ2-2; 10 bases are shared with TRBD2. CDR3 length equals 14 residues. Per germline, CDR1 GTSNPN and CDR2 SVGIG (reference sequence). After removal of 3 bases from V and 7 bases from J, the junction contained 5 bases not matched to a gene. CDR3 loop: CAWSGTSVGGELFF. In DNA form, the CDR3 reads TGTGCCTGGAGCGGGACTAGCGTGGGCGGGGAGCTGTTTTTT.

J is TRBJ2-5 and V is TRBV6-6, with 9 bases matching TRBD2. Germline assignment: CDR1 MNHNY and CDR2 SVGAGI (reference sequence). The CDR3 spans 16 residues. After removal of 0 bases from V and 0 bases from J, the junction contained 2 bases not matched to a gene. The CDR3 protein is CASSYSSGGHQETQYF. CDR3 in DNA: TGTGCCAGCAGTTACTCTAGCGGGGGCCACCAAGAGACCCAGTACTTC.

The chain uses TRBV10-3 and TRBJ2-3; maybe TRBD1 (5 bases). The V end lost 6 bases, the J end lost 3 bases, and 13 bases lay between the germline ends. The CDR3 totals 14 residues. The germline CDR1 and CDR2 sequences are ENHRY and SYGVKD. CDR3 sequence (DNA): TGTGCCATCAGCGACCAGGGCCGTACAGATACGCAGTATTTT. Protein product: CAISDQGRTDTQYF.

The V call is TRBV6-5, the J call TRBJ1-3; possible D gene TRBD1, 5 bases. Germline values: CDR1 MNHEY, CDR2 SVGAGI. The V and J ends lost 7 bases and 0 bases respectively, with 10 bases between them. The CDR3 has 14 amino acids. The CDR3 loop is CASKRGPSGNTIYF. In DNA, the CDR3 is TGTGCCAGCAAGCGGGGCCCCTCTGGAAACACCATATATTTT.

The chain uses TRBV6-5 and TRBJ1-1; D unclear. V lost 3 bases and J lost 5, with 13 bases in between. This CDR3 contains 14 residues. In germline, CDR1 is MNHEY, CDR2 SVGAGI. CDR3 nucleotides: TGTGCCAGCAGTTATTCCGAGGTTTGGACTGAAGCTTTCTTT. Its translation: CASSYSEVWTEAFF.

The genes are TRBV5-1 and TRBJ2-7; D may be TRBD2 (6 bases). Deletions cut 5 bases from V and 0 bases from J, with 12 bases between. CDR1 and CDR2 (germline): SGHRS, YFSETQ. The CDR3 covers 14 residues. The DNA of the CDR3 is TGCGCCAGCAGAGGTGGGGGGAACTCCTACGAGCAGTACTTC. Protein: CASRGGGNSYEQYF. The full variable domain, with the rest looked up from reference TRBV5-1 and TRBJ2-7, is KAGVTQTPRYLIKTRGQQVTLSCSPISGHRSVSWYQQTPGQGLQFLFEYFSETQRNKGNFPGRFSGRQFSNSRSEMNVSTLELGDSALYLCASRGGGNSYEQYFGPGTRLTVT.

This rearrangement joins TRBV7-2 to TRBJ2-7, with a possible D match to TRBD1 (5 bases). Germline V gives CDR1 SGHTA, CDR2 FQGNSA. The CDR3 has 16 residues. V was clipped by 1 base and J by 2 bases, with 15 bases between them. DNA for the CDR3: TGTGCCAGCAGCTTAGTTTCAGGGAATAACCCCTACGAGCAGTACTTC. It codes for CASSLVSGNNPYEQYF.

The CDR3 nucleotides are TGTGCCAGCAGCCGTGGACAGGGGGTTAGTCCCCAGCATTTT. Translation gives CASSRGQGVSPQHF. This sequence joins TRBV7-9 and TRBJ1-5; 10 nucleotides line up with TRBD1. CDR1 and CDR2 (germline): SEHNR, FQNEAQ (reference sequence). The V segment lost 5 bases and the J segment 10 bases; nucleotides outside the gene matches: 8. CDR3 length: 14 amino acids.

V is TRBV5-1 and J is TRBJ2-3; tentatively, D is TRBD1 (6 bases). This CDR3 contains 13 residues. CDR1 SGHRS and CDR2 YFSETQ come from the germline V gene. The V end was cut by 2 bases, the J end by 5 bases, with 9 bases between. The CDR3 region has the DNA TGCGCCAGCAGCTTCGTACAGGGAGATACGCAGTATTTT. Translating it yields CASSFVQGDTQYF.

This clone turned up a few times. The gene calls are TRBV28 and TRBJ1-5, with TRBD1 matching 7 bases. Germline trimming cut 0 bases from V and 0 bases from J; bases unmatched to any gene: 5. Germline V gives CDR1 MDHEN, CDR2 SYDVKM. CDR3 length: 17 amino acids. CDR3 in amino acids: CASSLWDRLYSNQPQHF. The DNA for the CDR3 is TGTGCCAGCAGTTTATGGGACAGGTTATATAGCAATCAGCCCCAGCATTTT.

The chain links TRBV5-1 to TRBJ1-5, with D maybe TRBD1 (6 bases). CDR1 and CDR2 (germline): SGHRS, YFSETQ. V was clipped by 3 bases and J by 4 bases, with 14 bases between them. The CDR3 runs 15 residues. In nucleotides, the CDR3 is TGCGCCAGCAGCTCGGCCGGGACACCTAATCAGCCCCAGCATTTT. It codes for CASSSAGTPNQPQHF.

The genes are TRBV5-1 and TRBJ2-2; 11 positions agree with TRBD2. Germline trimming cut 4 bases from V and 7 bases from J; bases unmatched to any gene: 3. Germline V CDR1 and CDR2: SGHRS, YFSETQ. The length of the CDR3 is 14 residues. CDR3 DNA sequence: TGCGCCAGCAGCCGACTAGCGGGGAACGGGGAGCTGTTTTTT. Translating gives CASSRLAGNGELFF. The full variable domain, rest sourced from reference TRBV5-1 and TRBJ2-2, is KAGVTQTPRYLIKTRGQQVTLSCSPISGHRSVSWYQQTPGQGLQFLFEYFSETQRNKGNFPGRFSGRQFSNSRSEMNVSTLELGDSALYLCASSRLAGNGELFFGEGSRLTVL.

The V and J genes are TRBV7-2 and TRBJ1-1; D gene unclear. V was trimmed by 4 bases and J by 6 bases, leaving 18 bases between them. This CDR3 region has 15 residues. Per the germline V gene, CDR1 is SGHTA and CDR2 is FQGNSA. CDR3 nucleotide sequence: TGTGCCAGCAGCTCACCTCCTACGGGTATACCTGAAGCTTTCTTT. As protein: CASSSPPTGIPEAFF.

The rearrangement links TRBV4-1 to TRBJ2-3, with 8 nucleotides matching TRBD2. Trimming removed 3 bases from V and 2 bases from J; junction bases left unmatched: 7. The CDR3 length is 16 residues. Germline-derived CDR1 and CDR2 are MGHRA and YSYEKL. CDR3 sequence reads: CASSHGRAGVTDTQYF. In nucleotides, the CDR3 is TGCGCCAGCAGCCACGGCCGAGCGGGGGTCACAGATACGCAGTATTTT.

V is TRBV5-4 and J is TRBJ2-7; a weak D match, TRBD1 (6 bases). This CDR3 is built from 16 residues. Trimming left V 3 bases short and J 0 bases short, with 16 bases between. CDR1 is SGHNT and CDR2 is YYREEE in the germline V gene (reference sequence). The CDR3 nucleotides are TGTGCCAGCAGCTCCACCAGGGGTCTTAGCTCCTACGAGCAGTACTTC. This encodes CASSSTRGLSSYEQYF. The variable domain in full, with the rest retrieved from reference TRBV5-4 and TRBJ2-7, is ETGVTQSPTHLIKTRGQQVTLRCSSQSGHNTVSWYQQALGQGPQFIFQYYREEENGRGNFPPRFSGLQFPNYSSELNVNALELDDSALYLCASSSTRGLSSYEQYFGPGTRLTVT.

The genes are TRBV28 and TRBJ2-7; D call uncertain. The CDR3 totals 13 residues. Trimming stripped 11 bases from V and 0 bases from J, with 14 bases between. Looked up from germline, CDR1 is MDHEN and CDR2 is SYDVKM. Written as DNA, the CDR3 is TGTGCCCGCTCGGGTGCCATCTCCTACGAGCAGTACTTC. This gives the protein CARSGAISYEQYF. Using reference TRBV28 and TRBJ2-7 for the parts outside the CDR3, the full variable domain is DVKVTQSSRYLVKRTGEKVFLECVQDMDHENMFWYRQDPGLGLRLIYFSYDVKMKEKGDIPEGYSVSREKKERFSLILESASTNQTSMYLCARSGAISYEQYFGPGTRLTVT.

The chain is built from TRBV27 and TRBJ1-2; TRBD1 matches 8 bases. CDR3 length: 15 amino acids. J lost 4 bases, V lost 6 bases, and 10 bases had no gene match. Germline CDR1 reads MNHEY; CDR2 reads SMNVEV (reference sequence). This chain's CDR3 is CASSGQGLFGYGYTF. The CDR3 nucleotides are TGTGCCAGCAGCGGACAGGGTTTGTTCGGCTATGGCTACACCTTC.

In this sample, this clone turned up once. The V and J genes are TRBV11-3 and TRBJ2-2, with D perhaps matching TRBD2 (5 bases). The CDR3 covers 14 residues. Looked up from germline, CDR1 is SGHNT and CDR2 is YENEEA. V was shortened by 0 bases and J by 5 bases, with 7 bases between the two germline ends. The CDR3 reads CASSLDRGTGELFF. The CDR3 DNA follows: TGTGCCAGCAGCTTAGACCGAGGGACCGGGGAGCTGTTTTTT.